These 28 T cell receptor beta chains share one sample of origin, sequenced in a study of naive and memory T cell subsets. An equimolar mix of two oligonucleotides served as the beta constant-region primer for TRBC1 and TRBC2. TCRdb itself ran the UMI-ligation and nested PCR reads through MiXCR, one entry per CDR3 protein. The sample includes over 4,500 distinct CDR3 sequences, around 7% of them seen just once. Sequenced material: effector memory CD8+ T cells from blood. Subset described: effector memory, CD45RA- CD27-. These TCRs come from a human donor in good health.

Many counts were recorded for this clonotype. The chain has TRBV4-3 and TRBJ1-1; 7 bases line up with TRBD1. CDR3 length: 14 residues. The ends lost 0 bases at V and 12 bases at J; junction bases unmatched: 10. Per germline, CDR1 LGHNA and CDR2 YSLEER. As DNA, the CDR3 is TGCGCCAGCAGCCAAGAAGGGGGCGCAAGTAAATCTTTCTTT. This translates into CASSQEGGASKSFF.

At least ten counts were recorded for this clonotype. The chain couples TRBV6-2 or TRBV6-3 to TRBJ2-3; 8 bases line up with TRBD1. CDR1 is MNHEY, CDR2 SVGEGT, per germline. The CDR3 has 15 residues. J was trimmed by 3 bases and V by 10 bases; bases with no gene match: 12. The DNA of the CDR3 is TGTGCCACGACCCCATCGACAGGGGAGACAGATACGCAGTATTTT. Amino acid sequence: CATTPSTGETDTQYF.

In this sample, this clonotype turned up many times. The chain uses TRBV14 and TRBJ2-7; a possible D gene is TRBD2 (5 bases). Trimming took 0 bases from V and 4 from J, leaving 13 bases between them. This CDR3 has 15 residues. Germline V gives CDR1 SGHDN, CDR2 FVKESK. Written as DNA, the CDR3 is TGTGCCAGCAGCCAAGAGATAGGGAGAGGGTACGAGCAGTACTTC. Its protein product is CASSQEIGRGYEQYF. Full variable domain (rest looked up from reference TRBV14 and TRBJ2-7): EAGVTQFPSHSVIEKGQTVTLRCDPISGHDNLYWYRRVMGKEIKFLLHFVKESKQDESGMPNNRFLAERTGGTYSTLKVQPAELEDSGVYFCASSQEIGRGYEQYFGPGTRLTVT.

By share, this clonotype counts as medium-sized. The chain uses TRBV19 and TRBJ2-7; D uncertain. Germline values: CDR1 LNHDA, CDR2 SQIVND (reference sequence). The CDR3 runs 15 residues. Deletions cut 3 bases from V and 5 bases from J, with 17 bases between. As DNA, the CDR3 is TGTGCCAGTAGTATTGGGCCGTTGGGTTACGACGAGCAGTACTTC. Its translation: CASSIGPLGYDEQYF.

This clonotype was observed at least ten times. This may be a read error, as it is one base from a much larger clone. The V and J genes are TRBV2 and TRBJ2-7; D is unresolved. Germline CDR1 SNHLY, CDR2 FYNNEI. Trimming removed 1 base from V and 7 bases from J, with 17 bases in between. This CDR3 contains 15 residues. DNA for the CDR3: TGTGCCAGCAGTGAAGGGACGAGCCTACCTGGGGAGCAGTACTTC. Encoded protein: CASSEGTSLPGEQYF. The full variable domain, rest sourced from reference TRBV2 and TRBJ2-7, is EPEVTQTPSHQVTQMGQEVILRCVPISNHLYFYWYRQILGQKVEFLVSFYNNEISEKSEIFDDQFSVERPDGSNFTLKIRSTKLEDSAMYFCASSEGTSLPGEQYFGPGTRLTVT.

This clonotype was seen at least ten times. V gene TRBV20-1 combines with J gene TRBJ1-6, with D perhaps TRBD1 (5 bases). Germline CDR1 is DFQATT and CDR2 is SNEGSKA (reference sequence). Trimming cost V 3 bases and J 7 bases, with 16 bases left between them. The length of the CDR3 is 15 residues. The CDR3 loop is CSASVMGGDNSPLHF. The CDR3 nucleotides read TGCAGTGCTAGCGTAATGGGAGGGGACAATTCACCCCTCCACTTT.

This sequence joins TRBV4-3 and TRBJ1-3; no definite D call. Germline V gene lookup returns CDR1 LGHNA and CDR2 YSLEER. V lost 1 base and J lost 4, with 8 bases in between. The length of the CDR3 is 14 residues. In nucleotides, the CDR3 is TGCGCCAGCAGCCAAGGGGCAGGCGGAAACACCATATATTTT. This sequence encodes CASSQGAGGNTIYF.

Comment on this clonotype: This may be a read error: a much more frequent sequence differs by one nucleotide. This chain joins TRBV15 and TRBJ1-5; weak D call: TRBD1 (6 bases). The CDR3 contains 12 residues. Germline loops: CDR1 LNHNV, CDR2 YYDKDF (reference sequence). The CDR3 DNA reads TGTGCCACCGGGGGCATGGATCAGCCCCAGAATTTT. It translates to CATGGMDQPQNF.

V is TRBV2 and J is TRBJ1-6; D remains ambiguous. The CDR3 spans 14 residues. V shed 2 bases and J shed 7 bases, with 9 bases lying between them. Germline lookup yields CDR1 SNHLY and CDR2 FYNNEI. The CDR3 bases are TGTGCCAGCAGTGAAAACCAAGAAAATTCACCCCTCCACTTT. It encodes CASSENQENSPLHF. Variable domain in full (rest from reference TRBV2 and TRBJ1-6): EPEVTQTPSHQVTQMGQEVILRCVPISNHLYFYWYRQILGQKVEFLVSFYNNEISEKSEIFDDQFSVERPDGSNFTLKIRSTKLEDSAMYFCASSENQENSPLHFGNGTRLTVT.

This clonotype was recorded a few times. The genes are TRBV7-2 and TRBJ2-1; D perhaps matches TRBD2 (6 bases). The CDR3 sequence is 16 residues long. V lost 1 base and J 9 bases, leaving 19 bases between the germline ends. CDR1 and CDR2 from the germline V gene are SGHTA and FQGNSA. In nucleotides, the CDR3 is TGTGCCAGCAGCTTAGGAGTTGGACAAGGGGAGGTTGAGCAGTTCTTC. This translates into CASSLGVGQGEVEQFF.

This clonotype occurred a few times. The chain has TRBV4-3 and TRBJ2-3; TRBD2 aligns across 8 bases. Trimming removed 0 bases from V and 5 bases from J; junction bases left unmatched: 10. Germline V CDR1 and CDR2: LGHNA, YSLEER. The CDR3 contains 17 residues. CDR3 amino acids: CASSQDLGGGGVDTQYF. DNA for the CDR3: TGCGCCAGCAGCCAAGATCTCGGGGGGGGCGGCGTAGATACGCAGTATTTT.

The rearrangement uses TRBV3-1 and TRBJ2-7; 14 bases agree with TRBD2. Looked up from germline, CDR1 is LGHDT and CDR2 is YNNKEL (reference sequence). The CDR3 loop spans 17 amino acids. Trimming took 4 bases from V and 0 from J; bases not matched to a gene: 5. The CDR3 loop is CASSPGTSGGISYEQYF. The CDR3 coding sequence is TGTGCCAGCAGCCCAGGGACTAGCGGGGGAATCTCCTACGAGCAGTACTTC.

Within the sample, this clonotype is medium-sized. The chain links TRBV27 to TRBJ2-7; D may be TRBD2 (5 bases). Trimming took off 3 bases at V and 3 bases at J, with 9 bases between the two ends. The CDR3 consists of 13 residues. Germline-derived CDR1 and CDR2 are MNHEY and SMNVEV (reference sequence). Written as DNA, the CDR3 is TGTGCCAGCAGTTTGGGGAGCAACTACGAGCAGTACTTC. It is translated as CASSLGSNYEQYF.

This clonotype was recorded a few times. This rearrangement joins TRBV6-4 to TRBJ2-2; 8 bases line up with TRBD1. The V gene's germline CDR1 is MRHNA and CDR2 SNTAGT. The V gene end was trimmed by 0 bases and the J gene end by 6 bases; junction bases not matched to a gene: 6. CDR3 length equals 16 residues. The CDR3 sequence: CASSDSGTGSAGELFF. CDR3 sequence (DNA): TGTGCCAGCAGTGACTCCGGGACAGGTTCCGCCGGGGAGCTGTTTTTT.

This clonotype was seen many times. V usage is TRBV27 and J usage is TRBJ1-1; D possibly corresponds to TRBD1 (5 bases). CDR3 length: 14 residues. V gave up 3 bases and J gave up 5 bases, with 13 bases separating them. The germline gives CDR1 MNHEY, CDR2 SMNVEV (reference sequence). The CDR3 nucleotides are TGTGCCAGCAGTTTCTATGCAGGGAAAACTGAAGCTTTCTTT. Its protein is CASSFYAGKTEAFF.

This clonotype has just a few counts. This chain links TRBV30 with TRBJ1-1; unclear D gene. The CDR3 consists of 13 residues. Germline CDR1 is GTSNPN and CDR2 is SVGIG (reference sequence). V was shortened by 2 bases and J by 0 bases, with 7 bases between the two germline ends. The CDR3, as DNA: TGTGCCTGGAGTACCGCTTTGAACACTGAAGCTTTCTTT. It is translated as CAWSTALNTEAFF.

A few counts support this clonotype. This chain links TRBV12-3 or TRBV12-4 with TRBJ1-1, with D uncertain. V was cut by 5 bases and J by 4 bases, with 14 bases left in between. This CDR3 is built from 14 residues. CDR3 amino acids: CASSAAGGGTEAFF. In nucleotides, the CDR3 is TGTGCCAGCAGTGCGGCTGGAGGCGGCACTGAAGCTTTCTTT.

This clonotype was observed many times. The V and J genes are TRBV4-3 and TRBJ2-2, with unresolved D. CDR1 and CDR2 (germline): LGHNA, YSLEER. Trimming removed 0 bases from V and 9 bases from J, with 8 bases in between. This CDR3 spans 13 amino acids. The DNA of the CDR3 is TGCGCCAGCAGCCAAGATGTGGGGTGGGAGCTGTTTTTT. Protein product: CASSQDVGWELFF.

This chain uses TRBV4-3 with TRBJ2-1; a weak D match, TRBD2 (6 bases). The CDR3 spans 18 residues. Trimming removed 4 bases at V and 1 base at J, with 20 bases between. The germline V gene has CDR1 LGHNA and CDR2 YSLEER. The CDR3 region has the DNA TGCGCCAGCAGCCTAGCTCAATATATGGGAGGATCCTACAATGAGCAGTTCTTC. Its protein is CASSLAQYMGGSYNEQFF.

The J gene is TRBJ2-1, the V gene TRBV6-1; 9 bases fit TRBD1. Trimming removed 1 base from V and 9 bases from J; junction bases left unmatched: 10. The germline V gene has CDR1 MNHNS and CDR2 SASEGT. The CDR3 extends over 16 amino acids. CDR3 in amino acids: CASSEGPGQGPAEQFF. DNA of the CDR3: TGTGCCAGCAGTGAAGGGCCGGGACAGGGACCTGCTGAGCAGTTCTTC.

This clonotype came up a few times. CDR3 nucleotides: TGCAGCGCTAGGGTACTAGAGGGAAACGAGCAGTACTTC. It yields the protein CSARVLEGNEQYF. The chain employs TRBV29-1 and TRBJ2-7; tentatively, D is TRBD2 (5 bases). The CDR3 totals 13 residues. Germline values: CDR1 SQVTM, CDR2 ANQGSEA. Trimming took 7 bases from V and 5 from J, leaving 18 bases between them.

In its sample, this clonotype is medium-sized. The chain's CDR3 is CASSAAGTNDEQFF. CDR3 DNA: TGTGCCAGCAGTGCCGCCGGGACTAACGATGAGCAGTTCTTC. The chain links TRBV12-3 or TRBV12-4 to TRBJ2-1; 7 positions agree with TRBD2. The CDR3 is 14 amino acids. V lost 5 bases, J lost 8 bases, and 9 bases stayed unmatched.

This clonotype appeared many times. The rearrangement links TRBV18 to TRBJ2-1, with a tentative D call TRBD2 (5 bases). The germline CDR1 and CDR2 sequences are KGHSH and LQKENI. V was cut by 6 bases and J by 5 bases, with 14 bases left in between. The CDR3 extends over 14 amino acids. The CDR3 here is CASSLPGINNEQFF. CDR3 DNA: TGTGCCAGCTCCCTTCCCGGGATAAACAATGAGCAGTTCTTC. The full variable domain, rest sourced from reference TRBV18 and TRBJ2-1, is NAGVMQNPRHLVRRRGQEARLRCSPMKGHSHVYWYRQLPEEGLKFMVYLQKENIIDESGMPKERFSAEFPKEGPSILRIQQVVRGDSAAYFCASSLPGINNEQFFGPGTRLTVL.

This clonotype has a count of ten or more. The chain has TRBV28 and TRBJ1-1; no reliable D call. Germline assignment: CDR1 MDHEN and CDR2 SYDVKM. The CDR3 is 12 amino acids. V was pared by 3 bases and J by 4 bases, with 6 bases between. CDR3 DNA sequence: TGTGCCAGCAGTTTTAGGGTCACTGAAGCTTTCTTT. Translation gives CASSFRVTEAFF.

This clonotype occurred many times. The rearrangement uses TRBV4-2 and TRBJ2-3; weak D call: TRBD2 (5 bases). V dropped 3 bases and J dropped 4 bases, with 11 bases sitting between them. This CDR3 is 14 amino acids long. From germline, CDR1 is LGHNA and CDR2 YNFKEQ. This chain's CDR3 is CASSHRREPDTQYF. The CDR3 DNA sequence: TGTGCCAGCAGCCATAGAAGGGAGCCAGATACGCAGTATTTT.

Only a few counts were recorded for this clonotype. V and J are TRBV6-2 or TRBV6-3 and TRBJ2-3, with 12 nucleotides matching TRBD2. Germline-derived CDR1 and CDR2 are MNHEY and SVGEGT. The V and J ends lost 4 bases and 3 bases, in that order; junction bases with no gene match: 2. This CDR3 is 15 amino acids long. CDR3 sequence: CASSSTSGSTDTQYF. The CDR3 coding sequence is TGTGCCAGCAGTTCGACTAGCGGGAGTACAGATACGCAGTATTTT.

The chain combines TRBV30 with TRBJ2-1, with 7 bases matching TRBD1. After removal of 7 bases from V and 3 bases from J, the junction contained 9 bases not matched to a gene. Germline assignment: CDR1 GTSNPN and CDR2 SVGIG (reference sequence). The CDR3 has 14 amino acids. The CDR3 region has the DNA TGTGCCTACGCGACAGGGACCGACTACAATGAGCAGTTCTTC. Residues: CAYATGTDYNEQFF.

There are a few counts of this clonotype. The chain couples TRBV4-2 to TRBJ2-2; 8 positions match TRBD1. The trim removed 0 bases at V and 4 bases at J, leaving 1 base unmatched. The germline CDR1 and CDR2 sequences are LGHNA and YNFKEQ. The CDR3 is 15 residues long. The CDR3 is CASSQEQGGTGELFF. The CDR3, as DNA: TGTGCCAGCAGCCAAGAACAGGGGGGCACCGGGGAGCTGTTTTTT.